The rows below give T cell receptor beta chains drawn from one sample of a study of blood T cell repertoires in COVID-19. Some clones are missing from TCRdb's copy, which holds only in-frame ones; the method was immunoSEQ multiplex PCR. The table has about 64,000 clones, 84% seen once. Sequencing was performed on peripheral blood. These TCRs come from a woman aged 60-75 years with acute or convalescent COVID-19. Each CDR3 is given with its conserved first and last residue. Fields, in order: clone size, V gene, J gene, D gene, CDR3 length, CDR3 DNA, CDR3 protein. D genes are given only for firm matches. Size is omitted from some rows. Given values are once, few, many or a class for expanded clones.

>.|TRBV11-2|TRBJ2-7|TRBD2|15
TGTGCCAGCAGCTTAAGGGGAGGGATTTCCTACGAGCAGTACTTC
CASSLRGGISYEQYF
>once|TRBV3-1/TRBV3-2|TRBJ1-4|.|15
TGTGCCAGCAGCCAACGGGGGTTATCTAATGAAAAACTGTTTTTT
CASSQRGLSNEKLFF
>.|TRBV6-4|TRBJ2-6|.|13
TGTGCCAGCAGCCTCTCTGGGGCCAACGTCCTGACTTTC
CASSLSGANVLTF
>.|TRBV29-1|TRBJ1-4|.|15
TGCAGCGTTGCTGTGGGTGTGGACCGCCGGGATAAACTGTTTTTT
CSVAVGVDRRDKLFF
>.|TRBV6-5|TRBJ1-2|TRBD1|13
TGTGCCAGCAGGGTGACAGGGAGCTATGGCTACACCTTC
CASRVTGSYGYTF
>.|TRBV19|TRBJ1-6|.|16
TGTGCCAGTAGTATTAGGTCGACCAACGGGGATTCACCCCTCCACTTT
CASSIRSTNGDSPLHF
>.|TRBV6-5|TRBJ2-3|TRBD2|14
TGTGCCAGCAGAGCGGGGGGGCCTGGAGATACGCAGTATTTT
CASRAGGPGDTQYF
>.|TRBV6-5|TRBJ2-7|TRBD1|15
TGTGCCACCCTAAACGACAGGGCGAGCTCCTACGAGCAGTACTTC
CATLNDRASSYEQYF
>.|TRBV6-1|TRBJ2-1|TRBD2|19
TGTGCCAGCAGTGACCTGATACCGGGACTAGCGTTTACCTACAATGAGCAGTTCTTC
CASSDLIPGLAFTYNEQFF
>.|TRBV10-2|TRBJ1-1|.|13
TGCGCCAGCACCGCGCAGGGGCCCGTGGGAGCTTTCTTT
CASTAQGPVGAFF
>.|TRBV10-3|TRBJ1-1|.|14
TGTGCGATCAGGAGGGAGGAGAGGAACACTGAAGCTTTCTTT
CAIRREERNTEAFF
>.|TRBV11-2|TRBJ1-3|.|15
TGTGCCAGCAGCCCCCCCGCCGGTTCTGGAAACACCATATATTTT
CASSPPAGSGNTIYF
>once|TRBV18|TRBJ1-3|.|15
TGTGCCAGCTCACCATTGGCGGATTCTGGAAACACCATATATTTT
CASSPLADSGNTIYF
>.|TRBV7-8|TRBJ2-2|.|14
TGTGCCAGCAGCTTACAGGGGCCCACCGGGGAGCTGTTTTTT
CASSLQGPTGELFF
>once|TRBV6-1|TRBJ2-5|.|16
TGTGCCAGCAGTGAAGAAAAGGTGGGGGCCAAGGAGACCCAGTACTTC
CASSEEKVGAKETQYF
>.|TRBV2|TRBJ2-2|TRBD2|19
TGTGCCAGCAGTATCCGACTAGCGGGGCCGGTAGGGAACACCGGGGAGCTGTTTTTT
CASSIRLAGPVGNTGELFF
>.|TRBV11-2|TRBJ2-1|.|12
TGTGCCAGCAGCCAGGGATCGGATGAGCAGTTCTTC
CASSQGSDEQFF
>.|TRBV4-1|TRBJ1-2|TRBD1|18
TGCGCCAGCAGCCAAGATGGGGCAGGGGGGTCAACTAACTATGGCTACACCTTC
CASSQDGAGGSTNYGYTF
>.|TRBV5-4|TRBJ2-5|TRBD2|15
TGTGCCAGCAGCTCGGGACTAGCGGGCGCAGAGACCCAGTACTTC
CASSSGLAGAETQYF
>.|TRBV12-3/TRBV12-4|TRBJ1-3|.|13
TGTGCCAGCAGCGGGACATATTTAAACACCATATATTTT
CASSGTYLNTIYF
>.|TRBV4-2|TRBJ1-1|.|15
TGTGCCAGCAGCCAAGCCGGGGGGCTAAACACTGAAGCTTTCTTT
CASSQAGGLNTEAFF
>.|TRBV6-6|TRBJ1-2|TRBD1|14
TGTGCCAGCAGGACAACAGGGGGCGGCTATGGCTACACCTTC
CASRTTGGGYGYTF
>.|TRBV4-1|TRBJ1-2|.|15
TGCGCCAGCAGCCAAGAATTTGGGTCGCCGGGGGGCTACACCTTC
CASSQEFGSPGGYTF
>.|TRBV14|TRBJ1-1|.|13
TGTGCCAGCAGCTCCCAGACTCGGACTGAAGCTTTCTTT
CASSSQTRTEAFF
>.|TRBV11-3|TRBJ1-1|TRBD1|16
TGTGCCAGCAGATCCGGGACAGGGTTAGAGAACACTGAAGCTTTCTTT
CASRSGTGLENTEAFF
>.|TRBV6-4|TRBJ1-2|TRBD1|14
TGTGCCAGCAGTCCGAGGGACAGGGTCGGTGGCTACACCTTC
CASSPRDRVGGYTF
>.|TRBV6-5|TRBJ1-4|TRBD1|15
TGTGCCAGCAGTCACGGGACAGGGGGCTCTGAAAAACTGTTTTTT
CASSHGTGGSEKLFF
>.|TRBV27|TRBJ2-1|TRBD2|16
TGTGCCAGCAGTTCCCCGATAGCGGGGGCCTACAATGAGCAGTTCTTC
CASSSPIAGAYNEQFF
>few|TRBV6-4|TRBJ1-1|.|14
TGTGCCAGCAGTCTCCGGGGAGGGAACACTGAAGCTTTCTTT
CASSLRGGNTEAFF
>.|TRBV10-3|TRBJ2-3|.|15
TGTGCCATCAGTCTTACCCGGGGGAGTTTAGATACGCAGTATTTT
CAISLTRGSLDTQYF
>.|TRBV11-2|TRBJ1-6|.|17
TGTGCCAGCAGCTTAGAGCGCCCAGTAGGGGGTGGATCACCCCTCCACTTT
CASSLERPVGGGSPLHF
>once|TRBV27|TRBJ1-6|.|14
TGTGCCAGCAGGAAGCCGGGTGAGAATTCACCCCTCCACTTT
CASRKPGENSPLHF
>.|TRBV18|TRBJ2-6|.|18
TGTGCCAGCTCACGCGGACGGAGTGGAGGCTCTGGGGCCAACGTCCTGACTTTC
CASSRGRSGGSGANVLTF
>.|TRBV5-1|TRBJ1-4|TRBD1|15
TGCGCCAGCAGCTTAGGGGACAGGGATAATGAAAAACTGTTTTTT
CASSLGDRDNEKLFF
>medium-sized|TRBV5-1|TRBJ2-2|.|15
TGCGCCAGCAGCTTGGGACCTGCGGGAACGGGGGAGCTGTTTTTT
CASSLGPAGTGELFF
>.|TRBV9|TRBJ2-1|TRBD2|13
TGTGCCAGCAGCATCGGGACTAGTCGAGAGCAGTTCTTC
CASSIGTSREQFF
>.|TRBV2|TRBJ2-5|TRBD1|14
TGTGCCAGCAGTGGATCGACAGGGGCAGAGACCCAGTACTTC
CASSGSTGAETQYF
>.|TRBV10-3|TRBJ1-2|.|12
TGTGCCGCCACGGAGGGGAGGGATGGCTACACCTTC
CAATEGRDGYTF
>once|TRBV7-9|TRBJ2-3|TRBD2|17
TGTGCCAGCAGCTCTCGCCGGCTAGCGGGGGGCACAGATACGCAGTATTTT
CASSSRRLAGGTDTQYF
>few|TRBV3-1/TRBV3-2|TRBJ1-6|TRBD1|12
TGTGCCAGCGGGGACAGGGGATCACCCCTCCACTTT
CASGDRGSPLHF
>.|TRBV5-5|TRBJ1-1|TRBD1|13
TGTGCCAGCAGCCTTGGGACAGCCCCTGAAGCTTTCTTT
CASSLGTAPEAFF
>.|TRBV4-2|TRBJ2-1|TRBD2|16
TGTGCCAGCAGCCAAGGCGGACTAGCGGGGAGCGATGAGCAGTTCTTC
CASSQGGLAGSDEQFF
>.|TRBV4-2|TRBJ1-1|.|13
TGTGCCAGCAGCCCACAGGGGAACACTGAAGCTTTCTTT
CASSPQGNTEAFF
>.|TRBV6-5|TRBJ1-4|TRBD1|14
TGTGCCAGCAGCCTCAGGGGGCTGCCAGAAAAACTGTTTTTT
CASSLRGLPEKLFF
>once|TRBV5-1|TRBJ1-2|TRBD1|14
TGCGCCAGCAGCTTGGAAGCAGGGGGCTATGGCTACACCTTC
CASSLEAGGYGYTF
>.|TRBV19|TRBJ1-6|.|13
TGTGCCAGTGTAGACAGCTATAATTCACCCCTCCACTTT
CASVDSYNSPLHF
>.|TRBV4-1|TRBJ2-3|TRBD1|17
TGCGCCAGCAGCCAGCCGGGACAGGGTAGGGGCACAGATACGCAGTATTTT
CASSQPGQGRGTDTQYF
>.|TRBV6-1|TRBJ1-5|.|15
TGTGCCAGCATTGAAACGGGACAACGCAATCAGCCCCAGCATTTT
CASIETGQRNQPQHF
>.|TRBV3-1/TRBV3-2|TRBJ1-6|.|17
TGTGCCAGCAGCCAAGACCCCAGAAGCTCCTATAATTCACCCCTCCACTTT
CASSQDPRSSYNSPLHF
>few|TRBV19|TRBJ2-2|TRBD1|17
TGTGCCAGTAGTGCAGCACAGGGGGTCTTTAACACCGGGGAGCTGTTTTTT
CASSAAQGVFNTGELFF
>once|TRBV3-1/TRBV3-2|TRBJ1-2|.|18
TGTGCCAGCAGCCAATCGGGTGACAGGATTTCTTCTAACTATGGCTACACCTTC
CASSQSGDRISSNYGYTF
>.|TRBV9|TRBJ2-3|.|15
TGTGCCAGCAGCGTAGTCGGGGGGCGGACAGATACGCAGTATTTT
CASSVVGGRTDTQYF
>.|TRBV19|TRBJ1-1|.|15
TGTGCCAGTAGTGTTCGACACTTCCCGGGGACTGAAGCTTTCTTT
CASSVRHFPGTEAFF
>.|TRBV19|TRBJ1-2|.|14
TGTGCCAGTAGCACATGGACAGCTTACTATGGCTACACCTTC
CASSTWTAYYGYTF